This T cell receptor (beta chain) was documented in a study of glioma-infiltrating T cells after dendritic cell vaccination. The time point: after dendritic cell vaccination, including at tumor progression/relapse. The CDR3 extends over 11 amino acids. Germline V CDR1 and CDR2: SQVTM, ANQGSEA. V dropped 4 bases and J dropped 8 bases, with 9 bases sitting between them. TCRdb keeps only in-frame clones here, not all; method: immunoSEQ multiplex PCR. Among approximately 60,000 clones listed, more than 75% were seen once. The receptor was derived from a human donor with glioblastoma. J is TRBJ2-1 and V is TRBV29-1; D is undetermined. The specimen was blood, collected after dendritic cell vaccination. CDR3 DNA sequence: TGCAGCGTTGCTGGCCCCGATGAGCAGTTCTTC. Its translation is CSVAGPDEQFF.